Listed here are 20 T cell receptor beta chains from one sample, sequenced in a study of blood T cell repertoires in COVID-19. Using immunoSEQ multiplex PCR, the repertoire was profiled, and TCRdb retains in-frame clones only, with some absent. The table has roughly 120,000 clones, 70% to 80% seen once. The material sequenced was peripheral blood. Receptor source: a woman aged 60-75 years with acute or convalescent COVID-19.

The gene calls are TRBV3-1 (or the pseudogene TRBV3-2) and TRBJ2-1, with D possibly matching TRBD1 (5 bases). CDR3 length: 16 residues. With 5 bases removed from V and 0 bases from J, the gap between germline ends came to 14 bases. The germline V gene encodes CDR1 LGHDT and CDR2 YNNKEL (reference sequence). The CDR3 sequence is CASSGSGKNSYNEQFF. The DNA of the CDR3 is TGTGCCAGCAGCGGGTCAGGGAAAAACTCCTACAATGAGCAGTTCTTC.

For this clone: A junction end diverges from the germline sequence, so it may reflect a read error. The chain uses TRBV29-1 and TRBJ2-1; 7 nucleotides match TRBD1. The germline gives CDR1 SQVTM, CDR2 ANQGSEA. The CDR3 has 10 amino acids. CDR3 nucleotide sequence: TGCAGCGTTGATGACAGGGTCGTGGTCTTC. This gives the protein CSVDDRVVVF.

The chain joins TRBV5-4 to TRBJ2-3; 11 bases line up with TRBD1. Germline values: CDR1 SGHNT, CDR2 YYREEE (reference sequence). V was pared by 3 bases and J by 4 bases, with 13 bases of the junction left unmatched. CDR3 length equals 18 residues. The CDR3 sequence: CASSSQPPGQGGSDTQYF. The CDR3 DNA sequence: TGTGCCAGCAGCTCCCAGCCCCCGGGACAGGGGGGATCAGATACGCAGTATTTT.

This clone was seen repeatedly, ten times or more. The V gene is TRBV9, the J gene TRBJ1-1; D is unresolved. The CDR3 consists of 15 residues. V lost 1 base and J lost 1, with 11 bases in between. Germline V gene sequence: CDR1 SGDLS, CDR2 YYNGEE. CDR3 nucleotide sequence: TGTGCCAGCAGCGTAACGGGTTTACGGAACACTGAAGCTTTCTTT. It yields the protein CASSVTGLRNTEAFF.

The chain couples TRBV4-3 to TRBJ1-2, with D hard to call. V lost 1 base to trimming and J lost 4 bases, with 16 bases between them. Germline CDR1 is LGHNA and CDR2 is YSLEER. This CDR3 spans 16 amino acids. This CDR3 reads CASSQGLARVSYGYTF. DNA for the CDR3: TGCGCCAGCAGCCAAGGGTTAGCGCGGGTGAGCTATGGCTACACCTTC.

This rearrangement joins TRBV30 to TRBJ1-1; D remains ambiguous. This CDR3 is 13 amino acids long. Trimming took 4 bases from V and 4 from J, leaving 13 bases between them. Germline values: CDR1 GTSNPN, CDR2 SVGIG (reference sequence). CDR3 DNA sequence: TGTGCCTGGATGGAGGGCATGAGCACTGAAGCTTTCTTT. It specifies CAWMEGMSTEAFF.

This clone showed up just once. The V and J genes are TRBV7-9 and TRBJ2-3; 9 bases line up with TRBD2. The trim removed 0 bases at V and 5 bases at J, leaving 6 bases unmatched. The CDR3 totals 16 residues. Looked up from germline, CDR1 is SEHNR and CDR2 is FQNEAQ (reference sequence). This chain's CDR3 is CASSLAPSGAGDTQYF. In DNA, the CDR3 is TGTGCCAGCAGCTTAGCTCCTAGCGGGGCGGGAGATACGCAGTATTTT.

The gene calls are TRBV6-5 and TRBJ1-2; D remains ambiguous. This CDR3 has 14 amino acids. Germline lookup yields CDR1 MNHEY and CDR2 SVGAGI. The V end was cut by 5 bases, the J end by 11 bases, with 21 bases between. CDR3: CASSPQTLFLLYTF. The CDR3 coding sequence is TGTGCCAGCAGTCCCCAGACTCTCTTCCTCCTTTACACCTTC.

V and J are TRBV2 and TRBJ1-1; 9 bases align to TRBD1. The germline V gene encodes CDR1 SNHLY and CDR2 FYNNEI. CDR3 length: 16 residues. The junction had 13 bases not matched to a gene; V was cut back by 8 bases and J by 3 bases. In nucleotides, the CDR3 is TGTGCCAGCCGTCCCGGGACAGGGATCGGGGACACTGAAGCTTTCTTT. Translated: CASRPGTGIGDTEAFF.

The V gene is TRBV28, the J gene TRBJ1-1; D gene uncertain. Between the trimmed V and J ends, which lost 6 bases and 4 bases, there was a span of 12 bases. The CDR3 is made up of 13 amino acids. Per germline, CDR1 MDHEN and CDR2 SYDVKM. The CDR3 DNA follows: TGTGCCAGCAGCTCGGGTGCGGCCACTGAAGCTTTCTTT. Its translation: CASSSGAATEAFF.

This clone was seen a single time. The J gene is TRBJ1-5, the V gene TRBV19; TRBD1 agrees at 9 bases. Germline V CDR1 and CDR2: LNHDA, SQIVND (reference sequence). The CDR3 totals 15 residues. V lost 5 bases and J lost 2; bases outside the gene matches: 4. CDR3: CASSLDRGGNQPQHF. The CDR3 bases are TGTGCCAGTAGTTTGGACAGGGGAGGCAATCAGCCCCAGCATTTT.

The chain combines TRBV7-2 with TRBJ1-2; D may be TRBD1 (6 bases). Trimming took 5 bases from V and 8 from J, leaving 15 bases between them. This CDR3 has 13 residues. Per the germline V gene, CDR1 is SGHTA and CDR2 is FQGNSA. In nucleotides, the CDR3 is TGTGCCAGCAGCGTCACAGGGCTAGGCGGCTACACCTTC. It is translated as CASSVTGLGGYTF.

This clone is termed medium-sized. The rearrangement uses TRBV6-1 and TRBJ2-5; D is perhaps TRBD2 (6 bases). V gave up 0 bases and J gave up 5 bases, with 13 bases separating them. The CDR3 totals 15 residues. CDR1 and CDR2 from the germline V gene are MNHNS and SASEGT. As DNA, the CDR3 is TGTGCCAGCAGTGAAGCGTGGAGGGAGGTTGAGACCCAGTACTTC. This gives the protein CASSEAWREVETQYF.

The CDR3 nucleotides read TGTGCCAGCAGTGAGTTGAGGGAAAAACTGTTTTTT. It translates to CASSELREKLFF. The chain has TRBV6-1 and TRBJ1-4, with D uncertain. CDR1 MNHNS and CDR2 SASEGT come from the germline V gene. V was trimmed by 3 bases and J by 8 bases, leaving 7 bases between them. This CDR3 contains 12 residues.

This clone was detected only a few times. The genes are TRBV5-4 and TRBJ1-1; TRBD1 matches 7 bases. CDR3 size: 16 residues. V gave up 4 bases and J gave up 4 bases; unmatched junction bases: 13. CDR1 is SGHNT, CDR2 YYREEE, per germline (reference sequence). CDR3 protein: CASSPEQGRRFTEAFF. The CDR3 bases are TGTGCCAGCAGCCCGGAACAGGGGAGGAGGTTCACTGAAGCTTTCTTT.

V gene TRBV30 combines with J gene TRBJ1-1, with a weak D call TRBD1 (6 bases). The CDR3 runs 14 residues. Germline-derived CDR1 and CDR2 are GTSNPN and SVGIG (reference sequence). Trimming stripped 2 bases from V and 2 bases from J, with 12 bases between. Here the CDR3 reads CAWSKGQRNTEAFF. The DNA of the CDR3 is TGTGCCTGGAGTAAAGGACAGAGAAACACTGAAGCTTTCTTT.

The rearrangement uses TRBV7-8 and TRBJ2-1; 7 bases match TRBD2. Unmatched junction bases numbered 4, after V lost 5 bases and J lost 6 bases. The CDR3 runs to 13 residues. Looked up from germline, CDR1 is SGHVS and CDR2 is FQNEAQ. The CDR3 loop is CASSRTSTNEQFF. The CDR3, as DNA: TGTGCCAGCAGCAGGACTAGTACCAATGAGCAGTTCTTC.

The chain links TRBV6-2 or TRBV6-3 to TRBJ1-5; TRBD1 matches 10 bases. Per germline, CDR1 MNHEY and CDR2 SVGEGT. The CDR3 loop spans 15 amino acids. V gave up 6 bases and J gave up 6 bases; unmatched junction bases: 8. CDR3 nucleotides: TGTGCCAGCAGCCTGGGACAGGGGCCTTTTCAGCCCCAGCATTTT. It codes for CASSLGQGPFQPQHF.

The J gene is TRBJ1-1, the V gene TRBV21-1; the D call TRBD1 from the table was never checked on the DNA. TRBV21-1 is assigned pseudogene status. This CDR3 is 17 amino acids long. The CDR3 DNA is TGTGCCAGCAGCAAAGTCGTATGGACAGGGGAACTAGCTGAAGCTTTCTTT. It codes for CASSKVVWTGELAEAFF.

This clone appeared a few times. This chain uses TRBV19 with TRBJ1-6; no reliable D call. The length of the CDR3 is 18 residues. Germline assignment: CDR1 LNHDA and CDR2 SQIVND (reference sequence). V was pared by 5 bases and J by 14 bases, with 31 bases between. This chain's CDR3 is CASSLGSSLFSSPEALHF. In nucleotides, the CDR3 is TGTGCCAGTAGTTTGGGCTCTTCCCTCTTCTCTTCTCCGGAGGCCCTCCACTTT.